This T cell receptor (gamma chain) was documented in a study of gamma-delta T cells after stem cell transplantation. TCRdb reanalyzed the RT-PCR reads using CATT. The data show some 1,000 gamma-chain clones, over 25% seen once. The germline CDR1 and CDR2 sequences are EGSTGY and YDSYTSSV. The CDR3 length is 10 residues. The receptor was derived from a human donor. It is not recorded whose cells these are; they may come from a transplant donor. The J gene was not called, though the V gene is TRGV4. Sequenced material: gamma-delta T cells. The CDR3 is CATWDGLGLF. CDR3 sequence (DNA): TGTGCCACCTGGGATGGGTTGGGACTCTTT.